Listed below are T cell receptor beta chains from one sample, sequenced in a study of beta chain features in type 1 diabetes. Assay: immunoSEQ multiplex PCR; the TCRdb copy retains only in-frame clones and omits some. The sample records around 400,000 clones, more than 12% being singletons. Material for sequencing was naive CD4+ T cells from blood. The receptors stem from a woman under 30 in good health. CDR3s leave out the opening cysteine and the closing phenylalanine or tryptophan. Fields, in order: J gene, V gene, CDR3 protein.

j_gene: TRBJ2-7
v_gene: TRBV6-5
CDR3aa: ASSKDRGSYEQY

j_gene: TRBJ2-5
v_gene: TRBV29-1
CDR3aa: SVEGGGLAGGTETQY

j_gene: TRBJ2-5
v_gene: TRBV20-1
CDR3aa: SPLEETQY

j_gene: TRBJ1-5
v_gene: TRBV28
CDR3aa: ASSLSGQGNQPQH

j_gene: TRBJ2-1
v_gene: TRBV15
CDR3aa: ATSRMGTSGKTYNEQF

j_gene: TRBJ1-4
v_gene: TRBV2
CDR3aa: ASSIAGVQEKLF

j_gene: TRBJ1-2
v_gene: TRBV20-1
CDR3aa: SARDVTAR

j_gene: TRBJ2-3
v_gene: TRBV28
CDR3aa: ASRLGTGSTDTQY

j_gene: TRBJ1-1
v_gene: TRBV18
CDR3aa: ASSPTTGNTEAF

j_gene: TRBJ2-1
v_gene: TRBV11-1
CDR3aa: ASRFERRAYNEQF

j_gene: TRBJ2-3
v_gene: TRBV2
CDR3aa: ASRRGGTQY

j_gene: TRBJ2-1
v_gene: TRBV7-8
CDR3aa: ASSFRASGGKNEQF

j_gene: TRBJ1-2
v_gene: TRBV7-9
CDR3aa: ASSLVQGGEYGYT

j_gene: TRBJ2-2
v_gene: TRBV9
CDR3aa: ASSARGGGTGELF

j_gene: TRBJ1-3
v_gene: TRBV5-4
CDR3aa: ASSLSGASSTIY

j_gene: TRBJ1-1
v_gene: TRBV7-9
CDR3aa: ASSLGTANTEAF

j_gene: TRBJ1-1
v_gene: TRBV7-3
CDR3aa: ASSLGQGRSEAF

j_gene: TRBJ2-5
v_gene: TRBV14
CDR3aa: ASSPRTGQETQY

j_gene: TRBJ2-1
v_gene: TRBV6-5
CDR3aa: ASLGLVNEQF

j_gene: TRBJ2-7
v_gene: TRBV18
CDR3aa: ASSPGTSGLYEQY

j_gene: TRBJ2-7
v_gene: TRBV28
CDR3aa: ASSTELRDRSSYEQY

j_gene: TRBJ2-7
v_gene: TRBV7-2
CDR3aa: ASSLGLSRAQHEQY

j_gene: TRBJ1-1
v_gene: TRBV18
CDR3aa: ASSPDRTTNTEAF

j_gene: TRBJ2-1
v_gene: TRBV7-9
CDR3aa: ASSLSGGGLDEQF

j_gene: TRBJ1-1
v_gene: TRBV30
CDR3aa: AWSPEPTEAF

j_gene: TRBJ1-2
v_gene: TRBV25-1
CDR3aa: ASSDSGQGRYT

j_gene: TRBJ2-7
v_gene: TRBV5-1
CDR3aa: ASSFGSSYEQY

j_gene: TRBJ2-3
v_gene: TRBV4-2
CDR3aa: ASSQEGESTDTQY

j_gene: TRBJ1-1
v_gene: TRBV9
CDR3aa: ASSFSGGTEAF

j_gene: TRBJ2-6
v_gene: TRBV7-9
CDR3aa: ASSPRGLSANVLT

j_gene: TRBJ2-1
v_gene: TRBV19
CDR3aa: ASSIPGTGRGQF

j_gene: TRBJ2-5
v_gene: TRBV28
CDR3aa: ASRVWTGEETQY

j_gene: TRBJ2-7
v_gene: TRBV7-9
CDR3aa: ASSLHGGVAEQY

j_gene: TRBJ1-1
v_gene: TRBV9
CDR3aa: ASSDLGRDTEAF

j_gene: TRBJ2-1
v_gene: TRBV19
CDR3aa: ASNPLAGGNNEQF

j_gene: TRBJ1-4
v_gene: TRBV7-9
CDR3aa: ASSYAGRAANEKLF

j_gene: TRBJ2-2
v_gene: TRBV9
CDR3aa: ASSVLADNTGELF

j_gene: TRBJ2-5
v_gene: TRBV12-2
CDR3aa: ASRLALAGAQY

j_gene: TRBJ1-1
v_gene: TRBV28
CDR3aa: ASSLGDRRYTEAF

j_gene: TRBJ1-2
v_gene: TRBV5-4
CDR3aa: ASSLAGIPGYT

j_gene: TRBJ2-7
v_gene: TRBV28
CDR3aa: ASSPNSYEQY

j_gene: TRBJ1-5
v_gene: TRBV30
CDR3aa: AWSAQGAGNQPQH

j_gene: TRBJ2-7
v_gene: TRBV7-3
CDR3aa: ASSLREGPGGVEQY

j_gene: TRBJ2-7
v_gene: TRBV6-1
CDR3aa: ATSLAGVDEQY